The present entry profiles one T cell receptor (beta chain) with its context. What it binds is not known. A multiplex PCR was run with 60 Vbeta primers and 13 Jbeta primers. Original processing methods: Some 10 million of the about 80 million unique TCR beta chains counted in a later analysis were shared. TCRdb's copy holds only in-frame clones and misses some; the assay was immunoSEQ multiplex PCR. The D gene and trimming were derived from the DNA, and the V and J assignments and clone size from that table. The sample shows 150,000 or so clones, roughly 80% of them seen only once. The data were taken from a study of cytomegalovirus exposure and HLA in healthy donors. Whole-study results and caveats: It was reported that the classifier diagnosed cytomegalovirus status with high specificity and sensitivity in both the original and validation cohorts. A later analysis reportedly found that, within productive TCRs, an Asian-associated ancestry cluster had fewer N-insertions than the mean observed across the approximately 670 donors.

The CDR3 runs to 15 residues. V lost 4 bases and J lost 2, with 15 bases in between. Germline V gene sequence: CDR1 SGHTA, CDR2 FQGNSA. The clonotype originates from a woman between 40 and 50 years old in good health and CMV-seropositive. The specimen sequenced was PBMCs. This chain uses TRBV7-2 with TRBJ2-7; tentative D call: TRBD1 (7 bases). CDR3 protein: CASSYFGGTAYEQYF. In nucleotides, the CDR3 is TGTGCCAGCAGCTATTTTGGGGGGACAGCCTACGAGCAGTACTTC. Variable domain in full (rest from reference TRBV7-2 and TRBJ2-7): GAGVSQSPSNKVTEKGKDVELRCDPISGHTALYWYRQSLGQGLEFLIYFQGNSAPDKSGLPSDRFSAERTGGSVSTLTIQRTQQEDSAVYLCASSYFGGTAYEQYFGPGTRLTVT.